The clone carrying this TCR beta chain showed up just once. The V and J ends lost 7 bases and 2 bases, in that order; junction bases with no gene match: 1. This CDR3 comprises 13 residues. The V gene's germline CDR1 is MNHEY and CDR2 SVGAGI. This sample stems from a study of blood T cell repertoires in COVID-19. Study information: The samples span acute and convalescent COVID-19 from the United States, Italy and Spain.

Per the study methods: Nucleated cell number was recorded as an estimate derived from reference gene primer amplification. Assay: immunoSEQ multiplex PCR; the TCRdb copy retains only in-frame clones and omits some. Clone size and V and J calls were adopted from that table, with D and trimming inferred from the DNA. The sample has more than 150,000 clones, roughly four fifths seen once; the top ten hold approximately 6.2%. The source is a woman aged 40 to 50 with acute or convalescent COVID-19. Source material: peripheral blood. The V gene is TRBV6-5, the J gene TRBJ2-1; TRBD1 matches at 8 bases. CDR3 nucleotides: TGTGCCAGCACGACAGGGGCCTACAATGAGCAGTTCTTC. It encodes CASTTGAYNEQFF.